The 27 T cell receptor beta chains below come from one sample, sequenced in a study of blood T cell repertoires in COVID-19. TCRdb's table, derived via immunoSEQ multiplex PCR, lists solely in-frame clones and lacks some. The table lists about 120,000 clones, around four fifths of them singletons. The source material was peripheral blood. These receptor sequences come from a human donor in a cohort sampled during active COVID-19.

V is TRBV28 and J is TRBJ1-6; D gene unclear. The CDR3 has 12 residues. Germline V gene lookup returns CDR1 MDHEN and CDR2 SYDVKM. V shed 6 bases and J shed 4 bases, with 4 bases lying between them. Here the CDR3 DNA reads TGTGCCAGCAGGAGTTATAATTCACCCCTCCACTTT. Its translation: CASRSYNSPLHF.

In DNA, the CDR3 is TGTGCCAGCAGCTTCGGACAGGGGCTCCATGGCTACACCTTC. Translation gives CASSFGQGLHGYTF. The rearrangement uses TRBV5-4 and TRBJ1-2; 9 positions agree with TRBD1. The germline V gene has CDR1 SGHNT and CDR2 YYREEE (reference sequence). The CDR3 contains 14 residues. Trimming cost V 2 bases and J 6 bases; bases outside gene matches: 5.

The rearrangement uses TRBV6-5 and TRBJ1-5, with TRBD1 matching over 12 bases. Germline V gene data show CDR1 as MNHEY and CDR2 as SVGAGI. V lost 5 bases, J lost 6 bases, and 5 bases stayed unmatched. CDR3 length: 15 amino acids. CDR3 nucleotide sequence: TGTGCCAGCAGTATGGGACAGGGGGCGAGTCAGCCCCAGCATTTT. Protein sequence: CASSMGQGASQPQHF.

The V call is TRBV7-8, the J call TRBJ2-2; D is perhaps TRBD2 (6 bases). The V gene's germline CDR1 is SGHVS and CDR2 FQNEAQ. This CDR3 is built from 15 residues. V was cut by 0 bases and J by 1 base, with 6 bases left in between. CDR3 sequence reads: CASSLAGGNTGELFF. DNA of the CDR3: TGTGCCAGCAGCTTAGCGGGGGGGAACACCGGGGAGCTGTTTTTT.

The CDR3 here is CASGLQGSYNEQFF. For the CDR3, the DNA is TGTGCTAGTGGTTTGCAGGGTTCCTACAATGAGCAGTTCTTC. This chain joins TRBV12-5 and TRBJ2-1; possibly TRBD1 for D (5 bases). Germline loops: CDR1 LGHNT, CDR2 FRNRAP. CDR3 length: 14 residues. Trimming left V 2 bases short and J 1 base short, with 6 bases between.

The CDR3 nucleotides read TGTGCCAGCACAACAGGGGGCTCTGATTCCTACGAGCAGTACTTC. Translating it yields CASTTGGSDSYEQYF. The chain carries TRBV7-9 and TRBJ2-7; 9 bases align to TRBD1. Germline CDR1 is SEHNR and CDR2 is FQNEAQ (reference sequence). Trimming removed 7 bases from V and 1 base from J; junction bases left unmatched: 8. The CDR3 spans 15 residues.

The rearrangement links TRBV9 to TRBJ2-2; unclear D gene. V shed 0 bases and J shed 7 bases, with 7 bases lying between them. The CDR3 extends over 13 amino acids. Germline V gene lookup returns CDR1 SGDLS and CDR2 YYNGEE. In DNA, the CDR3 is TGTGCCAGCAGCGTAGGTCCCAGCGGGGAGCTGTTTTTT. Protein product: CASSVGPSGELFF.

This clone was observed a handful of times. This chain connects TRBV27 to TRBJ1-1, with D maybe TRBD1 (6 bases). Germline lookup yields CDR1 MNHEY and CDR2 SMNVEV (reference sequence). CDR3 length: 13 amino acids. Trimming pared 5 bases from V and 2 bases from J, leaving 9 bases between. DNA for the CDR3: TGTGCCAGCAGTGGGACACTAAACACTGAAGCTTTCTTT. As protein: CASSGTLNTEAFF.

By proportion, this clone is medium-sized (0.01 to 0.1%). This sequence joins TRBV12-5 and TRBJ1-1; TRBD1 matches 9 bases. Germline V gene data show CDR1 as LGHNT and CDR2 as FRNRAP. J was trimmed by 6 bases and V by 3 bases; bases with no gene match: 17. There are 18 residues in the CDR3. The CDR3 here is CASGFGGTGSRARAEAFF. Here the CDR3 DNA reads TGTGCTAGTGGTTTCGGAGGGACAGGGTCAAGGGCACGGGCTGAAGCTTTCTTT.

This clone occurred many times. The chain couples TRBV7-9 to TRBJ2-5; 11 bases are shared with TRBD1. The CDR3 has 15 amino acids. Germline loops: CDR1 SEHNR, CDR2 FQNEAQ (reference sequence). J lost 2 bases, V lost 5 bases, and 4 bases had no gene match. The CDR3 DNA reads as TGTGCCAGCAGCACGGACAGGGGGCGTCAAGAGACCCAGTACTTC. Translated: CASSTDRGRQETQYF.

This clone was recorded at least ten times. The chain uses TRBV2 and TRBJ1-6; D is ambiguous. The V and J ends lost 4 bases and 2 bases respectively, with 9 bases between them. Looked up from germline, CDR1 is SNHLY and CDR2 is FYNNEI. The CDR3 runs 15 residues. The CDR3 here is CASSASEAYNSPLHF. CDR3 nucleotide sequence: TGTGCCAGCAGTGCGTCAGAGGCCTATAATTCACCCCTCCACTTT.

The chain employs TRBV12-3 or TRBV12-4 and TRBJ1-4; perhaps TRBD1 as D (5 bases). The CDR3 is 13 amino acids. V lost 6 bases and J 5 bases, leaving 10 bases between the germline ends. CDR3 DNA sequence: TGTGCCAGCAGCTGGGGCCACAATGAAAAACTGTTTTTT. This gives the protein CASSWGHNEKLFF.

This clone was seen once. The rearrangement links TRBV18 to TRBJ2-3, with TRBD2 identical over 11 bases. CDR3 length: 15 amino acids. V lost 2 bases and J lost 7; bases outside the gene matches: 5. Germline V CDR1 and CDR2: KGHSH, LQKENI. CDR3 region: CASSPGLAGGYTQYF. CDR3 DNA: TGTGCCAGCTCACCAGGTCTAGCGGGGGGCTATACGCAGTATTTT.

CDR3 residues: CASETGLNTGELFF. The CDR3 coding sequence is TGCGCCAGTGAGACAGGTTTGAACACCGGGGAGCTGTTTTTT. The J gene is TRBJ2-2, the V gene TRBV4-1; weak D call: TRBD1 (6 bases). Trimming took 9 bases from V and 1 from J, leaving 12 bases between them. The CDR3 loop spans 14 amino acids. Per germline, CDR1 MGHRA and CDR2 YSYEKL.

The CDR3 DNA follows: TGTGCCAGCAGTGAAGATAGGCTAGCGGGGCTTTACGAGCAGTACTTC. Translated: CASSEDRLAGLYEQYF. The V call is TRBV6-1, the J call TRBJ2-7, with TRBD2 identical over 9 bases. The CDR3 contains 16 residues. V dropped 1 base and J dropped 4; count of bases not matched to a gene: 8. Per germline, CDR1 MNHNS and CDR2 SASEGT.

A single count supports this clone. The chain has TRBV5-4 and TRBJ2-3; D ambiguous. The V gene lost 4 bases and the J gene lost 4 bases, with 13 bases spanning the gap. CDR3 length: 14 amino acids. Per the germline V gene, CDR1 is SGHNT and CDR2 is YYREEE (reference sequence). The CDR3 loop is CASSKELSADTQYF. Here the CDR3 DNA reads TGTGCCAGCAGCAAGGAACTCAGCGCAGATACGCAGTATTTT. The variable domain in full, with the rest retrieved from reference TRBV5-4 and TRBJ2-3, is ETGVTQSPTHLIKTRGQQVTLRCSSQSGHNTVSWYQQALGQGPQFIFQYYREEENGRGNFPPRFSGLQFPNYSSELNVNALELDDSALYLCASSKELSADTQYFGPGTRLTVL.

This clone was seen a single time. This chain joins TRBV6-6 and TRBJ1-6; TRBD1 is a possible D gene (5 bases). The CDR3 length is 14 residues. Deletions cut 5 bases from V and 7 bases from J, with 12 bases between. From germline, CDR1 is MNHNY and CDR2 SVGAGI (reference sequence). Written as DNA, the CDR3 is TGTGCCAGCAGTCGGGGACTAGAGAATTCACCCCTCCACTTT. The encoded protein is CASSRGLENSPLHF.

The rearrangement links TRBV3-1 (or the pseudogene TRBV3-2) to TRBJ1-6, with 9 nucleotides matching TRBD1. Germline V gene lookup returns CDR1 LGHDT and CDR2 YNNKEL (reference sequence). This CDR3 spans 15 amino acids. V lost 4 bases, J lost 9 bases, and 7 bases stayed unmatched. This CDR3 is CASSPTGTGFSPLHF. The CDR3 DNA reads TGTGCCAGCAGCCCCACCGGGACAGGGTTTTCACCCCTCCACTTT.

This chain joins TRBV7-2 and TRBJ2-7; 7 bases map to TRBD2. Per the germline V gene, CDR1 is SGHTA and CDR2 is FQGNSA. Unmatched junction bases numbered 3, after V lost 6 bases and J lost 4 bases. The CDR3 runs to 12 residues. For the CDR3, the DNA is TGTGCCAGCAGTCAGCGGGGATACGAGCAGTACTTC. Its protein product is CASSQRGYEQYF.

The J gene is TRBJ2-7, the V gene TRBV5-1, with TRBD2 matching over 11 bases. The CDR3 contains 15 residues. Germline V gene data show CDR1 as SGHRS and CDR2 as YFSETQ. V trimming: 2 bases; J trimming: 3 bases; junction bases outside the gene matches: 4. The CDR3 DNA reads as TGCGCCAGCAGCTTTGGGCTAGCGGGGGGCTACGAGCAGTACTTC. This translates into CASSFGLAGGYEQYF.

The chain has TRBV28 and TRBJ2-2, with 7 nucleotides matching TRBD2. With 4 bases clipped from V and 0 bases from J, the junction kept 2 bases outside the gene matches. The V gene's germline CDR1 is MDHEN and CDR2 SYDVKM. The CDR3 loop spans 15 amino acids. CDR3 sequence (DNA): TGTGCCAGCAGTTCTGGGGGGGCGAACACCGGGGAGCTGTTTTTT. Protein sequence: CASSSGGANTGELFF. The whole variable domain, filled in from reference TRBV28 and TRBJ2-2, reads DVKVTQSSRYLVKRTGEKVFLECVQDMDHENMFWYRQDPGLGLRLIYFSYDVKMKEKGDIPEGYSVSREKKERFSLILESASTNQTSMYLCASSSGGANTGELFFGEGSRLTVL.

The V gene is TRBV19, the J gene TRBJ1-2, with unresolved D. CDR1 LNHDA and CDR2 SQIVND come from the germline V gene (reference sequence). V lost 8 bases, J lost 0 bases, and 16 bases lay in between. The CDR3 is made up of 15 amino acids. CDR3 DNA: TGTGCCAGTCAGCAACAGCACTTTTCTAACTATGGCTACACCTTC. This codes for CASQQQHFSNYGYTF.

The sample holds one count of this clone. The CDR3: CASSPHPTSGGGEQFF. The CDR3 nucleotides are TGTGCCAGCAGTCCCCATCCGACTAGCGGGGGGGGTGAGCAGTTCTTC. This chain links TRBV2 with TRBJ2-1; 14 bases are a match to TRBD2. Trimming cost V 5 bases and J 9 bases; bases outside gene matches: 9. This CDR3 spans 16 amino acids. Per germline, CDR1 SNHLY and CDR2 FYNNEI.

The chain recombines TRBV5-1 with TRBJ2-7, with D perhaps TRBD2 (6 bases). CDR1 SGHRS and CDR2 YFSETQ come from the germline V gene. V lost 1 base and J 6 bases, leaving 14 bases between the germline ends. The CDR3 has 14 residues. DNA for the CDR3: TGCGCCAGCAGCTTGTGGGCTGCGGAGGGCGAGCAGTACTTC. Protein: CASSLWAAEGEQYF.

The chain carries TRBV2 and TRBJ2-5, with a tentative D call TRBD1 (5 bases). Germline-derived CDR1 and CDR2 are SNHLY and FYNNEI. CDR3 length: 15 amino acids. The V gene lost 4 bases and the J gene lost 0 bases, with 12 bases spanning the gap. The DNA for the CDR3 is TGTGCCAGCAGTGGGATGGGGCAGTACCAAGAGACCCAGTACTTC. Translation: CASSGMGQYQETQYF.

The chain carries TRBV18 and TRBJ2-2; weak D call: TRBD1 (5 bases). CDR1 KGHSH and CDR2 LQKENI come from the germline V gene. The germline V and J ends were trimmed by 4 bases and 3 bases, with 15 bases remaining between them. The CDR3 sequence is 16 residues long. This CDR3 reads CASSRVQGSHTGELFF. CDR3 coding DNA: TGTGCCAGCTCACGGGTGCAGGGATCCCACACCGGGGAGCTGTTTTTT. The full variable domain, with the rest looked up from reference TRBV18 and TRBJ2-2, is NAGVMQNPRHLVRRRGQEARLRCSPMKGHSHVYWYRQLPEEGLKFMVYLQKENIIDESGMPKERFSAEFPKEGPSILRIQQVVRGDSAAYFCASSRVQGSHTGELFFGEGSRLTVL.

This clone was found once. This chain uses TRBV3-1 (or the pseudogene TRBV3-2) with TRBJ2-7; D unresolved. The ends were cut back, 5 bases at V and 3 bases at J, with 8 bases in the middle. Germline V CDR1 and CDR2: LGHDT, YNNKEL (reference sequence). The length of the CDR3 is 12 residues. The CDR3 loop is CASSEYVYEQYF. CDR3 bases: TGTGCCAGCAGCGAGTACGTCTACGAGCAGTACTTC.